Listed here are 8 T cell receptor beta chains from one sample, sequenced in a study of shared T cell receptors in the human thymus. Libraries were prepared by immunoSEQ multiplex PCR; TCRdb keeps only in-frame clonotypes and omits some of them. The data contain about 380,000 clones, roughly 94% of them seen just once; the ten biggest clones take up approximately 0.02%. Source material: thymocytes. Receptor source: a human donor.

This chain uses TRBV18 with TRBJ2-7; D possibly matches TRBD1 or TRBD2 (5 bases each). Looked up from germline, CDR1 is KGHSH and CDR2 is LQKENI. Trimming removed 0 bases at V and 3 bases at J, with 12 bases between. There are 15 residues in the CDR3. Written as DNA, the CDR3 is TGTGCCAGCTCACCACCAGGGGATGCGGGCTACGAGCAGTACTTC. It specifies CASSPPGDAGYEQYF.

The CDR3 DNA is TGTGCCAGCAGCCGCGACCCTGGGGGTTCACCCCTCCACTTT. Its protein product is CASSRDPGGSPLHF. The V gene is TRBV7-3, the J gene TRBJ1-6, with TRBD1 as a possible D gene (5 bases). Germline V CDR1 and CDR2: SGHTA, FQGTGA. Trimming removed 5 bases from V and 9 bases from J, with 14 bases in between. CDR3 size: 14 residues. The whole variable domain, remainder taken from reference TRBV7-3 and TRBJ1-6, is GAGVSQTPSNKVTEKGKYVELRCDPISGHTALYWYRQSLGQGPEFLIYFQGTGAADDSGLPNDRFFAVRPEGSVSTLKIQRTERGDSAVYLCASSRDPGGSPLHFGNGTRLTVT.

The chain recombines TRBV6-4 with TRBJ2-1; 7 bases are shared with TRBD2. Per germline, CDR1 MRHNA and CDR2 SNTAGT. The CDR3 has 17 residues. With V trimmed by 6 bases and J by 2 bases, 13 bases remained unmatched. The CDR3 is CASSPAIAGDPYNEQFF. CDR3 coding DNA: TGTGCCAGCAGCCCCGCAATTGCGGGAGACCCCTACAATGAGCAGTTCTTC.

This clone has just one count. The V and J genes are TRBV19 and TRBJ2-1; TRBD2 agrees at 13 bases. The ends lost 5 bases at V and 6 bases at J; junction bases unmatched: 10. This CDR3 is built from 17 residues. The V gene's germline CDR1 is LNHDA and CDR2 SQIVND (reference sequence). CDR3 sequence (DNA): TGTGCCAGTAGTCCCAGGACTAGCGGGAGCCTTCCCAATGAGCAGTTCTTC. Its translation: CASSPRTSGSLPNEQFF.

V gene TRBV10-2 combines with J gene TRBJ2-3; D call uncertain. V was cut by 2 bases and J by 10 bases, with 16 bases left in between. This CDR3 region has 14 residues. CDR1 is WSHSY and CDR2 is SAAADI in the germline V gene. As DNA, the CDR3 is TGCGCCAGCAGTGAGCCCAGTACCCGAGTGGCGCAGTATTTT. Its translation is CASSEPSTRVAQYF.

The V and J genes are TRBV4-1 and TRBJ2-6; D possibly corresponds to TRBD1 (5 bases). This CDR3 has 20 amino acids. Trimming took off 4 bases at V and 8 bases at J, with 30 bases between the two ends. CDR1 and CDR2 (germline): MGHRA, YSYEKL. The CDR3 spells CASSPHAVTVRFPASNVLTF. The CDR3 DNA follows: TGCGCCAGCAGCCCCCACGCGGTGACAGTCCGATTTCCCGCTTCCAACGTCCTGACTTTC.

The V gene is TRBV20-1, the J gene TRBJ2-1; 7 bases line up with TRBD2. The germline CDR1 and CDR2 sequences are DFQATT and SNEGSKA (reference sequence). The CDR3 is 11 amino acids. As DNA, the CDR3 is TGCGGGGGAGCGGGAAGGAATGAGCAGTTCTTC. Amino acid sequence: CGGAGRNEQFF.

The rearrangement links TRBV10-1 to TRBJ2-2; 9 bases agree with TRBD2. The germline gives CDR1 WNHNN, CDR2 SYGVQD (reference sequence). Unmatched junction bases numbered 6, after V lost 4 bases and J lost 6 bases. The CDR3 has 15 residues. For the CDR3, the DNA is TGCGCCAGCAGTGGCGGGACTAGCAAAGCCGGGGAGCTGTTTTTT. Translation: CASSGGTSKAGELFF.